This T cell receptor beta chain was found in a study of T cells in Graves' hyperthyroidism and ophthalmopathy. Overall study findings and caveats: Ophthalmopathy was predicted by the model a median of roughly 6.7 months ahead of onset.

Regarding this clonotype: As yet, its antigen is unknown.

J gave up 9 bases and V 5 bases, and 10 bases lay outside the gene matches. This CDR3 has 14 amino acids. The germline CDR1 and CDR2 sequences are MNHEY and SMNVEV (reference sequence). Researchers took RNA transcripts and amplified the TCR beta CDR3 regions from them. The TCR CDR3 first-round RT-PCR relied on the HTBI primer set. TCRdb used MiXCR to reprocess the multiplex PCR reads, holding one entry per CDR3 protein. The sample lists a few hundred thousand distinct CDR3 sequences, roughly 17% occurring once. The chain carries TRBV27 and TRBJ2-1, with 7 nucleotides matching TRBD2. What was sequenced was blood. The source of this sequence is a woman between 18 and 29 years old with Graves' ophthalmopathy. The CDR3 here is CASSPDSGLFEQFF. The DNA for the CDR3 is TGTGCCAGCAGTCCAGACTCGGGACTATTTGAGCAGTTCTTC.